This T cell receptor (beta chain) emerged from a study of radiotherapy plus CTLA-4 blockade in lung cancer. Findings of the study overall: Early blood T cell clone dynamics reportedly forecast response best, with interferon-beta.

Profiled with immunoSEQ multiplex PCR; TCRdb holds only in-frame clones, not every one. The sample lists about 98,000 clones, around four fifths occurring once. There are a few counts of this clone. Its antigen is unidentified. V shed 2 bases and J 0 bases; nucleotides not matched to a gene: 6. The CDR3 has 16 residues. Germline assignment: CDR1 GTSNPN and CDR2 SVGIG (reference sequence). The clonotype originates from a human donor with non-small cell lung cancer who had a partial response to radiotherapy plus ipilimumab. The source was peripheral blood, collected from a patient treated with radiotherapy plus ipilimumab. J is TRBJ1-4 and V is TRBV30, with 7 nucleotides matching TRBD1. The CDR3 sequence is CAWSPGTGATNEKLFF. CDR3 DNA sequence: TGTGCCTGGAGTCCGGGAACAGGGGCAACTAATGAAAAACTGTTTTTT.